These 32 T cell receptor beta chains were all obtained from the same sample, sequenced in a study of T cells in women clearing cervical HPV infection (dated by TCRdb to 2016 to 2019). Libraries were constructed by the immunoSEQ multiplex PCR assay. Sourced from immuneACCESS, this table was stored by TCRdb with only in-frame sequences that have V and J called. A share of the clones is absent; for the studies checked, an unresolved V gene accounts for under half, and the remainder has no known explanation. The sample has around 19,000 clones on record. The ten most abundant clones make up 4.5% to 6.5% of the sample. Material: blood buffy coat. The receptor source for this set is a woman between 18 and 70 years old with a cervical HPV16 infection that either progressed to CIN3+ or cleared (not recorded which).

For this clone: The observed sequence ends 3 residues before the CDR3 terminus, with the missing tail filled in from the germline J gene. V gene TRBV10-3 combines with J gene TRBJ1-2; TRBD1 might be the D (6 bases). CDR3 size: 16 residues. Germline loops: CDR1 ENHRY, CDR2 SYGVKD. The CDR3 reads CAISELYGTRKGGYTF. The sequenced CDR3 bases are TGTGCCATCAGTGAGCTCTACGGGACACGAAAAGGGGGC.

Concerning this clone: The sequenced fragment ends 3 residues before the CDR3 boundary, so the rest is inferred from the germline J gene. V gene TRBV7-3 combines with J gene TRBJ2-1; D unresolved. V was cut by 5 bases and J by 4 bases, with 15 bases left in between. Germline V gene data show CDR1 as SGHTA and CDR2 as FQGTGA. This CDR3 comprises 15 residues. CDR3 DNA (partial): TGTGCCAGCAGCCGCGGAACAATCGGGTACAATGAG. Amino acid sequence: CASSRGTIGYNE. The full CDR3 is CASSRGTIGYNEQFF.

As to this clone: The read comes to an end 3 residues before the CDR3 does, leaving the germline J gene to fill in the end. The rearrangement links TRBV28 to TRBJ1-6; 7 bases are a match to TRBD1. The length of the CDR3 is 14 residues. The trim removed 6 bases at V and 9 bases at J, leaving 8 bases unmatched. The germline V gene has CDR1 MDHEN and CDR2 SYDVKM. The sequenced CDR3 bases are TGTGCCAGCAGCGACAGGGCGCGAGGTTCACCC. Translation gives CASSDRARGSP. Given in full, the CDR3 is CASSDRARGSPLHF.

For this clone: The CDR3 end falls 3 residues outside the read, so it is completed with the germline J gene. V and J are TRBV2 and TRBJ2-1, with TRBD2 identical over 11 bases. This CDR3 is built from 15 residues. With V trimmed by 9 bases and J by 6 bases, 10 bases remained unmatched. Germline V gene lookup returns CDR1 SNHLY and CDR2 FYNNEI. This CDR3 is CARNQLAGAPNEQFF. CDR3 DNA, as far as it was read: TGTGCCAGAAACCAACTAGCGGGGGCCCCCAATGAG.

A remark on this clone: With the read ending 3 residues before the CDR3 end, the germline J gene is used to fill in that end. This chain uses TRBV28 with TRBJ2-7; 7 nucleotides align to TRBD1. This CDR3 has 14 residues. Germline CDR1 MDHEN, CDR2 SYDVKM. J gave up 5 bases and V 3 bases, and 7 bases lay outside the gene matches. Here the CDR3 reads CASSFLQGIDEQYF. The covered CDR3 bases are TGTGCCAGCAGTTTCTTACAGGGGATTGACGAG. Full variable domain (missing parts from reference TRBV28 and TRBJ2-7): DVKVTQSSRYLVKRTGEKVFLECVQDMDHENMFWYRQDPGLGLRLIYFSYDVKMKEKGDIPEGYSVSREKKERFSLILESASTNQTSMYLCASSFLQGIDEQYFGPGTRLTVT.

On this clone: The sequence runs out 3 residues before the end of the CDR3; the remainder is reconstructed from the germline J gene. The chain recombines TRBV7-9 with TRBJ2-5; weak D call: TRBD1 (6 bases). Germline-derived CDR1 and CDR2 are SEHNR and FQNEAQ (reference sequence). CDR3 size: 14 residues. Trimming pared 1 base from V and 5 bases from J, leaving 11 bases between. CDR3 in amino acids: CASSLEAGGETQYF. CDR3 bases read: TGTGCCAGCAGCTTAGAAGCTGGGGGCGAGACC.

As to this clone: The CDR3 end falls 3 residues outside the read, so it is completed with the germline J gene. This chain uses TRBV7-9 with TRBJ1-3; the D gene is possibly TRBD1 (5 bases). Per germline, CDR1 SEHNR and CDR2 FQNEAQ (reference sequence). This CDR3 contains 14 residues. V was cut by 0 bases and J by 6 bases, with 9 bases left in between. Incomplete CDR3 DNA: TGTGCCAGCAGCTTAGCGACAGAAGCAAACACC. Protein product: CASSLATEANT. The entire CDR3 protein reads CASSLATEANTIYF.

As regards this clone: The DNA ends 3 residues before the CDR3 does, and the rest of the CDR3 is filled in from the germline J gene. The V and J genes are TRBV6-4 and TRBJ2-1; the D is unclear. Trimming pared 5 bases from V and 9 bases from J, leaving 14 bases between. The length of the CDR3 is 13 residues. CDR1 MRHNA and CDR2 SNTAGT come from the germline V gene. The chain's CDR3 is CASSIDRVSEQFF. CDR3 bases read: TGTGCCAGCAGTATCGATAGGGTTTCTGAG.

About this clone itself: The read halts 3 residues ahead of the CDR3 end, with the missing end drawn from the germline J gene. The chain carries TRBV7-9 and TRBJ2-3, with D uncertain. Germline CDR1 reads SEHNR; CDR2 reads FQNEAQ (reference sequence). The CDR3 length is 15 residues. V was clipped by 1 base and J by 4 bases, with 12 bases between them. The covered CDR3 bases are TGTGCCAGCAGCTTAGGATCGCAAGCCGCAGATACG. Protein sequence: CASSLGSQAADT. The whole CDR3 reads CASSLGSQAADTQYF.

Worth noting for this clone: The read terminates 3 residues ahead of where the CDR3 ends, so the germline J gene completes it. The chain combines TRBV2 with TRBJ2-5; 7 nucleotides line up with TRBD2. The J segment lost 7 bases and the V segment lost 2 bases, leaving 1 base of the junction unmatched. The CDR3 runs 12 residues. CDR1 and CDR2 from the germline V gene are SNHLY and FYNNEI. CDR3 in amino acids: CASSERGVTQYF. The DNA read from the CDR3 is TGTGCCAGCAGTGAACGGGGGGTGACC. The variable domain in full, with the rest retrieved from reference TRBV2 and TRBJ2-5, is EPEVTQTPSHQVTQMGQEVILRCVPISNHLYFYWYRQILGQKVEFLVSFYNNEISEKSEIFDDQFSVERPDGSNFTLKIRSTKLEDSAMYFCASSERGVTQYFGPGTRLLVL.

A remark on this clone: The missing CDR3 end, 3 residues past where the read stops, is filled in from the germline J gene. The chain carries TRBV30 and TRBJ2-1; D might be TRBD2 (5 bases). This CDR3 has 12 residues. V shed 7 bases and J shed 8 bases, with 15 bases lying between them. From germline, CDR1 is GTSNPN and CDR2 SVGIG (reference sequence). CDR3 protein: CALDSQDYEQFF. CDR3 bases read: TGTGCCTTAGATTCCCAGGACTATGAG. The whole variable domain, filled in from reference TRBV30 and TRBJ2-1, reads SQTIHQWPATLVQPVGSPLSLECTVEGTSNPNLYWYRQAAGRGLQLLFYSVGIGQISSEVPQNLSASRPQDRQFILSSKKLLLSDSGFYLCALDSQDYEQFFGPGTRLTVL.

Concerning this clone itself: The missing CDR3 end, 3 residues past where the read stops, is filled in from the germline J gene. The chain is built from TRBV14 and TRBJ2-2; 8 positions match TRBD1. The CDR3 is 13 amino acids. After removal of 7 bases from V and 3 bases from J, the junction contained 1 base not matched to a gene. The germline V gene has CDR1 SGHDN and CDR2 FVKESK. The CDR3 loop is CASTQGDTGELFF. The part of the CDR3 DNA that was read is TGTGCCAGCACACAGGGGGACACCGGGGAG.

Notes on this clone: Sequencing ends 3 residues short of the CDR3 end; the germline J gene provides the rest. The chain uses TRBV29-1 and TRBJ1-4; 7 bases are shared with TRBD1. Germline V gene lookup returns CDR1 SQVTM and CDR2 ANQGSEA. Trimming at V came to 4 bases and at J to 8 bases, leaving 4 bases not matched to a gene. CDR3 length equals 12 residues. The DNA read from the CDR3 is TGCAGCGTTGGACAGGGCGCCGAAAAA. Its translation is CSVGQGAEK. The whole CDR3 protein reads CSVGQGAEKLFF.

On this clone: The CDR3 end falls 3 residues outside the read, so it is completed with the germline J gene. V and J are TRBV6-4 and TRBJ2-7, with TRBD2 as a possible D gene (6 bases). V lost 6 bases and J lost 6, with 24 bases in between. Per germline, CDR1 MRHNA and CDR2 SNTAGT. CDR3 length: 16 residues. The sequenced CDR3 bases are TGTGCCAGCAGCCCTTTTTGGCAAGGAAGGGGAGGCGAG. This gives the protein CASSPFWQGRGGE. The full CDR3 sequence reads CASSPFWQGRGGEQYF.

In the case of this clone: The DNA ends 3 residues before the CDR3 does, and the rest of the CDR3 is filled in from the germline J gene. The chain recombines TRBV20-1 with TRBJ2-1, with TRBD2 identical over 9 bases. The CDR3 totals 14 residues. In germline, CDR1 is DFQATT, CDR2 SNEGSKA (reference sequence). The V gene end was trimmed by 4 bases and the J gene end by 8 bases; junction bases not matched to a gene: 9. This CDR3 is CSATPGLAFHEQFF. Incomplete CDR3 DNA: TGCAGTGCTACGCCGGGACTAGCATTCCATGAG.

In the case of this clone: The CDR3 goes on 3 residues after the read ends, and that part is filled in from the germline J gene. The rearrangement joins TRBV7-9 to TRBJ2-3; D possibly corresponds to TRBD2 (6 bases). Germline CDR1 SEHNR, CDR2 FQNEAQ (reference sequence). This CDR3 region has 13 residues. V was cut by 5 bases and J by 5 bases, with 11 bases left in between. The sequenced CDR3 bases are TGTGCCAGCAGCCCGGAGGGTGGAGATACG. Translated, it gives CASSPEGGDT. The whole CDR3 sequence reads CASSPEGGDTQYF.

With respect to this clone: The read falls 3 residues short of the CDR3 end, and the missing part is taken from the germline J gene. The V gene is TRBV7-9, the J gene TRBJ1-2; D gene unclear. Germline V CDR1 and CDR2: SEHNR, FQNEAQ (reference sequence). V dropped 4 bases and J dropped 0 bases, with 12 bases sitting between them. This CDR3 has 15 residues. CDR3 DNA (partial): TGTGCCAGCAGCTCGCTAATCAGGACTAACTATGGC. Translation: CASSSLIRTNYG. The CDR3 as a whole reads CASSSLIRTNYGYTF.

Details on this clone: The read halts 3 residues ahead of the CDR3 end, with the missing end drawn from the germline J gene. V is TRBV7-9 and J is TRBJ2-5, with TRBD1 matching 9 bases. Germline V lookup: CDR1 SEHNR, CDR2 FQNEAQ (reference sequence). J was trimmed by 1 base and V by 9 bases; bases with no gene match: 3. The CDR3 length is 13 residues. CDR3 DNA, as far as it was read: TGTGCCAGTGGGACAGGGCCCCAAGAGACC. Encoded protein: CASGTGPQET. The entire CDR3 sequence reads CASGTGPQETQYF. Drawing the rest from reference TRBV7-9 and TRBJ2-5, the complete variable domain is DTGVSQNPRHKITKRGQNVTFRCDPISEHNRLYWYRQTLGQGPEFLTYFQNEAQLEKSRLLSDRFSAERPKGSFSTLEIQRTEQGDSAMYLCASGTGPQETQYFGPGTRLLVL.

Worth noting for this clone: The read ends 3 residues before the CDR3 terminus; that terminus is restored from the germline J gene. The chain couples TRBV5-6 to TRBJ2-7; 9 positions agree with TRBD1. The CDR3 is made up of 14 amino acids. Trimming removed 4 bases from V and 1 base from J; junction bases left unmatched: 3. Germline CDR1 is SGHDT and CDR2 is YYEEEE. This CDR3 reads CASSPGQGSYEQYF. CDR3 DNA (partial): TGTGCCAGCAGCCCGGGACAGGGTTCCTACGAG.

With respect to this clone: The read ends 3 residues before the CDR3 terminus; that terminus is restored from the germline J gene. V usage is TRBV5-4 and J usage is TRBJ2-2, with D maybe TRBD2 (5 bases). CDR1 is SGHNT and CDR2 is YYREEE in the germline V gene (reference sequence). V was pared by 2 bases and J by 5 bases, with 13 bases between. The CDR3 loop spans 15 amino acids. The covered CDR3 bases are TGTGCCAGCAGCTTTACGTCGAGAGGGACCGGGGAG. Protein sequence: CASSFTSRGTGE. From start to end, the CDR3 is CASSFTSRGTGELFF.

Comments on this clone: From the germline J gene comes the end of the CDR3, since the read stops 3 residues before it. The V and J genes are TRBV7-3 and TRBJ2-2, with D possibly being TRBD2 (7 bases). Looked up from germline, CDR1 is SGHTA and CDR2 is FQGTGA. Trimming pared 0 bases from V and 3 bases from J, leaving 14 bases between. The CDR3 runs 17 residues. CDR3 protein: CASSLTGQGRDTGELFF. The DNA read from the CDR3 is TGTGCCAGCAGCTTAACCGGGCAGGGGAGGGACACCGGGGAG.

This chain's CDR3 is CSARDRGQVGTEAFF. CDR3 bases read: TGCAGTGCTAGAGATCGTGGCCAGGTGGGCACTGAA. The gene calls are TRBV20-1 and TRBJ1-1; no firm D call. The read terminates 3 residues ahead of where the CDR3 ends, so the germline J gene completes it. The V gene's germline CDR1 is DFQATT and CDR2 SNEGSKA (reference sequence). V lost 0 bases to trimming and J lost 4 bases, with 15 bases between them. The CDR3 consists of 15 residues.

Note on this clone: The read is 3 residues too short to cover the CDR3 end, so that end is filled in from the germline J gene. The V and J genes are TRBV2 and TRBJ2-3; the D call may be TRBD1 or TRBD2 (5 bases each). The CDR3 runs 13 residues. Germline V lookup: CDR1 SNHLY, CDR2 FYNNEI. V dropped 8 bases and J dropped 2 bases, with 11 bases sitting between them. The CDR3 is CASQGDHTDTQYF. Incomplete CDR3 DNA: TGTGCCAGCCAGGGAGATCACACAGATACG.

With regard to this clone: The read finishes 3 residues shy of the CDR3 end, and the germline J gene is used to complete it. This sequence joins TRBV30 and TRBJ1-6; 8 bases fit TRBD1. The CDR3 totals 13 residues. In germline, CDR1 is GTSNPN, CDR2 SVGIG (reference sequence). V shed 8 bases, J shed 8 bases, and the junction held 8 bases outside the gene matches. This CDR3 reads CARTAGGDSPLHF. CDR3 DNA (partial): TGTGCCCGAACGGCAGGGGGCGATTCACCC. Looking up the rest from reference TRBV30 and TRBJ1-6 gives the full variable domain: SQTIHQWPATLVQPVGSPLSLECTVEGTSNPNLYWYRQAAGRGLQLLFYSVGIGQISSEVPQNLSASRPQDRQFILSSKKLLLSDSGFYLCARTAGGDSPLHFGNGTRLTVT.

The CDR3 bases that were read are TGTGCCAGCAGCTTGGGGGACAGGGGGCGAGAGACC. Translated: CASSLGDRGRET. The CDR3, in full, reads CASSLGDRGRETQYF. The chain recombines TRBV11-2 with TRBJ2-5; 12 bases agree with TRBD1. The read ends 3 residues before the CDR3 terminus; that terminus is restored from the germline J gene. The CDR3 is 15 residues long. The germline V gene has CDR1 SGHAT and CDR2 FQNNGV. The V segment lost 3 bases and the J segment 4 bases; nucleotides outside the gene matches: 3.

Comments on this clone: An end of the junction does not agree with germline; a read error may underlie this. The read halts 3 residues ahead of the CDR3 end, with the missing end drawn from the germline J gene. Other DNA sequences within the sample encode an identical CDR3. This chain connects TRBV5-1 to TRBJ1-3; D uncertain. This CDR3 has 15 residues. Germline CDR1 is SGHRS and CDR2 is YFSETQ. CDR3 region: CASSLRVGSGNTIYF. The part of the CDR3 DNA that was read is TGCGCCAGCAGCTTGAGGGTCGGCTCTGGAAACACG.

As for this clone: The CDR3 extends 3 residues past the end of the read, so its final part is completed from the germline J gene. The V and J genes are TRBV6-2 or TRBV6-3 and TRBJ1-2; D is perhaps TRBD1 (6 bases). Germline CDR1 is MNHEY and CDR2 is SVGEGT. The CDR3 totals 12 residues. CDR3 protein: CASSQRGTGYTF. The CDR3 DNA, read in part, is TGTGCCAGCAGCCAACGAGGGACAGGC.

As regards this clone: The read terminates 3 residues before the CDR3 end, so the remaining end is supplied by the germline J gene. The gene calls are TRBV20-1 and TRBJ2-2; D might be TRBD1 (6 bases). Germline V gene sequence: CDR1 DFQATT, CDR2 SNEGSKA (reference sequence). The V gene lost 3 bases and the J gene lost 6 bases, with 14 bases spanning the gap. The CDR3 spans 14 residues. This CDR3 is CSASPGTRAGELFF. The sequenced part of the CDR3 DNA is TGCAGTGCTAGTCCAGGGACAAGGGCCGGGGAG.

Worth noting for this clone: The CDR3 is cut off 3 residues early in the read; its end comes from the germline J gene. The genes are TRBV7-3 and TRBJ2-2, with 7 bases identical to TRBD1. Germline lookup yields CDR1 SGHTA and CDR2 FQGTGA. Germline trimming cut 4 bases from V and 3 bases from J; bases unmatched to any gene: 8. The length of the CDR3 is 16 residues. The CDR3 bases that were read are TGTGCCAGCAGCTGGGGTAGGGGGCATGACACCGGGGAG. It encodes CASSWGRGHDTGE. The CDR3 in full is CASSWGRGHDTGELFF.

A word on this clone: Read coverage stops 3 residues before the CDR3 terminus; the germline J gene supplies the remainder. The chain has TRBV5-1 and TRBJ2-2; D is unclear. This CDR3 has 14 amino acids. The V gene lost 0 bases and the J gene lost 4 bases, with 7 bases spanning the gap. Germline assignment: CDR1 SGHRS and CDR2 YFSETQ. Incomplete CDR3 DNA: TGCGCCAGCAGCTTGGGTCCTACCACCGGGGAG. Translation: CASSLGPTTGE. The entire CDR3 protein reads CASSLGPTTGELFF.

Comment on this clone: The CDR3 end falls 3 residues outside the read, so it is completed with the germline J gene. This chain joins TRBV7-9 and TRBJ1-2; D unresolved. The CDR3 extends over 12 amino acids. Germline CDR1 and CDR2: SEHNR and FQNEAQ (reference sequence). CDR3 amino acids: CASSLVSYDYTF. CDR3 DNA (partial): TGTGCCAGCAGCTTAGTAAGCTACGAC.

As concerns this clone: Sequencing ends 3 residues short of the CDR3 end; the germline J gene provides the rest. V gene TRBV10-1 combines with J gene TRBJ2-3; 10 bases are a match to TRBD2. Germline-derived CDR1 and CDR2 are WNHNN and SYGVQD (reference sequence). There are 16 residues in the CDR3. J lost 4 bases, V lost 6 bases, and 10 bases had no gene match. The covered CDR3 bases are TGCGCCAGCAGGACTAGCGGGCCCCAGCTCCCAGATACG. Amino acids: CASRTSGPQLPDT. From start to end, the CDR3 is CASRTSGPQLPDTQYF.